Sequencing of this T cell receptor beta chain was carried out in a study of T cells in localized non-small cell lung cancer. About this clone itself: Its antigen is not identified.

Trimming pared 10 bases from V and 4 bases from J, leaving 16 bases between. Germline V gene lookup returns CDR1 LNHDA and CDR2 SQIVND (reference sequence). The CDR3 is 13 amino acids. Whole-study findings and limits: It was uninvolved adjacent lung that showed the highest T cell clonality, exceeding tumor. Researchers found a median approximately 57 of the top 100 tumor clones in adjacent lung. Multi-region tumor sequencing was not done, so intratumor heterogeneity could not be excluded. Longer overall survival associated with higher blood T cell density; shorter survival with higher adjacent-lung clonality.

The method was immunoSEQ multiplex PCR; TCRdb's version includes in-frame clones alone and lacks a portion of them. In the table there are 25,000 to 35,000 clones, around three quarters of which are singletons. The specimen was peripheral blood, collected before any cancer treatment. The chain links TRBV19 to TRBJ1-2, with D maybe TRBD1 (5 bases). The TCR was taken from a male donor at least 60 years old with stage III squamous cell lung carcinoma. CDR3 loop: CATAGLAGYGYTF. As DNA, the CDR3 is TGTGCCACCGCGGGGCTAGCAGGCTATGGCTACACCTTC.